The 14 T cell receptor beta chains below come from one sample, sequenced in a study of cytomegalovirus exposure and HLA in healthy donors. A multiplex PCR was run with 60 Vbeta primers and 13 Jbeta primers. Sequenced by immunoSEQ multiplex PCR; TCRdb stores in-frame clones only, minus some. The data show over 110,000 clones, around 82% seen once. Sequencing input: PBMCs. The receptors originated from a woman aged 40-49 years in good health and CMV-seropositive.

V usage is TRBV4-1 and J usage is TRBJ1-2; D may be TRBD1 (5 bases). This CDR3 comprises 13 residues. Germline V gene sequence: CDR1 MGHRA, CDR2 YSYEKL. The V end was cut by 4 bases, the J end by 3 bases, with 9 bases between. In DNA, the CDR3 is TGCGCCAGCAGCCTGACAGCCGACTATGGCTACACCTTC. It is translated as CASSLTADYGYTF.

CDR3 sequence reads: CASSRLADSQETQYF. As DNA, the CDR3 is TGTGCCAGCAGCCGCCTGGCCGACTCCCAAGAGACCCAGTACTTC. The chain combines TRBV11-2 with TRBJ2-5; D remains unclear. Germline V CDR1 and CDR2: SGHAT, FQNNGV. The ends were cut back, 5 bases at V and 1 base at J, with 14 bases in the middle. This CDR3 region has 15 residues.

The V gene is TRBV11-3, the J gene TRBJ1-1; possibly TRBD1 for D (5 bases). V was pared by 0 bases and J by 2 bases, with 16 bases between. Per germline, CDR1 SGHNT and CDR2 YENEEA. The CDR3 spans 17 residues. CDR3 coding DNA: TGTGCCAGCAGCTTAGACAGGGTGTGGATGAGTAACACTGAAGCTTTCTTT. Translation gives CASSLDRVWMSNTEAFF.

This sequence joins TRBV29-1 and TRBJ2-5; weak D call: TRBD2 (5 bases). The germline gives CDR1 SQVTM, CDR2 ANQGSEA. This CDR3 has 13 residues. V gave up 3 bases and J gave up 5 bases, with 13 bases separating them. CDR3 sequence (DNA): TGCAGCGTTGAGAAGGGAGCAAGGGAGACCCAGTACTTC. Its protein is CSVEKGARETQYF.

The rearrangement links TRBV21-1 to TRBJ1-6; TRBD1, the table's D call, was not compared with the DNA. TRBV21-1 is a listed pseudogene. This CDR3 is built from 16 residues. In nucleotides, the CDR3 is TGTGCCAGCAGCAAAGTGGGGACAGGTCATATCCGCACCCTCCACTTT. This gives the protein CASSKVGTGHIRTLHF.

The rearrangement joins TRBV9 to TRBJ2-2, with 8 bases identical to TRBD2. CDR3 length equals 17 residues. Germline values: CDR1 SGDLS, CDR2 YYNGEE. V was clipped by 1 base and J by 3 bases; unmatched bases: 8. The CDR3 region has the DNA TGTGCCAGCAGCGTACCGAAAGCGGGAGTTGACACCGGGGAGCTGTTTTTT. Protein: CASSVPKAGVDTGELFF.

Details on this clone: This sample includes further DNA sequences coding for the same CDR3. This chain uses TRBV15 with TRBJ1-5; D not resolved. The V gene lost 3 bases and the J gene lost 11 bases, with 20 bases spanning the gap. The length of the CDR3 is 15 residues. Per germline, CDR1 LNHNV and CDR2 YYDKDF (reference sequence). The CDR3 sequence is CATSRDLLAWEAQHF. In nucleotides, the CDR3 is TGTGCCACCAGCAGGGACCTGCTAGCCTGGGAAGCCCAGCATTTT.

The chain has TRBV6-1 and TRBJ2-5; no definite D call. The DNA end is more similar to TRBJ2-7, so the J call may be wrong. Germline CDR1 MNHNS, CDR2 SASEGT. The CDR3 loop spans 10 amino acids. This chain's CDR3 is CATATYEQYF. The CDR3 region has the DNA TGTGCCACCGCAACCTACGAGCAGTACTTC.

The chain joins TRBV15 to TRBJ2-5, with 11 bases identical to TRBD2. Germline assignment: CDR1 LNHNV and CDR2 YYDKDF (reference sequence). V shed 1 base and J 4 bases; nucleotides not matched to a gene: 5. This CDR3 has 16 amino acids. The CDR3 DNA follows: TGTGCCACCAGCAGAGGGTTAGCGGGAGGGCCAGAGACCCAGTACTTC. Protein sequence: CATSRGLAGGPETQYF. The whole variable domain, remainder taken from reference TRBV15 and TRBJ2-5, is DAMVIQNPRYQVTQFGKPVTLSCSQTLNHNVMYWYQQKSSQAPKLLFHYYDKDFNNEADTPDNFQSRRPNTSFCFLDIRSPGLGDTAMYLCATSRGLAGGPETQYFGPGTRLLVL.

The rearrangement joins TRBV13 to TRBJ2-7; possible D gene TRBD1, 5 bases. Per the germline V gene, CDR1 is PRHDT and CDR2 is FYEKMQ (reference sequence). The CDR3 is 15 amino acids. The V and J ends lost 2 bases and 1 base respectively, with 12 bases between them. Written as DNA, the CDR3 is TGTGCCAGCAGCTTATATCGCCCAGGGTCCTACGAGCAGTACTTC. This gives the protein CASSLYRPGSYEQYF.

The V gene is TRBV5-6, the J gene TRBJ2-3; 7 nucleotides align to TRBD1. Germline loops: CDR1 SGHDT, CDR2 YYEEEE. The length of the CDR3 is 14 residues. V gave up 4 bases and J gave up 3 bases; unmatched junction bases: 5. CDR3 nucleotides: TGTGCCAGCAGCACGGGACAGCCGACAGATACGCAGTATTTT. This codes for CASSTGQPTDTQYF.

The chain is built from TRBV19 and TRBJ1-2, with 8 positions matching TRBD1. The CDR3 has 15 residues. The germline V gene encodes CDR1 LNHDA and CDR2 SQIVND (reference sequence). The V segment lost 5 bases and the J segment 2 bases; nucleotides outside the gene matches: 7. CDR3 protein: CASSPRRQGNYGYTF. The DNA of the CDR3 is TGTGCCAGTAGTCCCCGGAGACAGGGGAACTATGGCTACACCTTC. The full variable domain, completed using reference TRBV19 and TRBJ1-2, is DGGITQSPKYLFRKEGQNVTLSCEQNLNHDAMYWYRQDPGQGLRLIYYSQIVNDFQKGDIAEGYSVSREKKESFPLTVTSAQKNPTAFYLCASSPRRQGNYGYTFGSGTRLTVV.

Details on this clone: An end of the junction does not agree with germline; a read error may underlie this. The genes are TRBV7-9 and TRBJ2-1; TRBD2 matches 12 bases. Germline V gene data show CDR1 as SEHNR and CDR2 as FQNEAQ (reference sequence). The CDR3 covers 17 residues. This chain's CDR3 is CSSSLLRTSGDPYEQFF. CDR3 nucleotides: TGTTCCAGCAGCTTGTTGCGGACTAGCGGGGATCCCTATGAGCAGTTCTTC. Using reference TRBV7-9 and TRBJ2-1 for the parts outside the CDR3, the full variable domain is DTGVSQNPRHKITKRGQNVTFRCDPISEHNRLYWYRQTLGQGPEFLTYFQNEAQLEKSRLLSDRFSAERPKGSFSTLEIQRTEQGDSAMYLCSSSLLRTSGDPYEQFFGPGTRLTVL.

CDR3 sequence reads: CASSFSRYEQYF. DNA of the CDR3: TGTGCCAGCAGTTTTTCCAGGTACGAGCAGTACTTC. The chain uses TRBV28 and TRBJ2-7; D ambiguous. Per the germline V gene, CDR1 is MDHEN and CDR2 is SYDVKM. V lost 3 bases, J lost 4 bases, and 7 bases lay in between. This CDR3 is 12 amino acids long.